Sequencing of this TCR beta chain was carried out in a study of patients and donors after allogeneic stem cell transplantation. TCRdb analysed the RT-PCR reads with MiXCR anew, one entry per CDR3 protein. The sample carries 200,000 to 250,000 distinct CDR3 sequences, roughly an eighth recorded once. The receptor's source is a human donor who was either an allogeneic HSCT recipient or a stem cell or donor lymphocyte infusion donor (not recorded which). It is not recorded whose cells these are; they may come from a transplant donor. What was sequenced was blood, either unsorted or a sorted T cell fraction (not recorded which).

The CDR3 DNA reads TGTGCCAGCAGTCCGAGGAGGGGAGGCTATGGCTACACCTTC. Amino acid sequence: CASSPRRGGYGYTF. J is TRBJ1-2 and V is TRBV6-1; D is possibly TRBD1 (5 bases). Trimming took 5 bases from V and 4 from J, leaving 14 bases between them. The CDR3 extends over 14 amino acids. Germline V gives CDR1 MNHNS, CDR2 SASEGT.